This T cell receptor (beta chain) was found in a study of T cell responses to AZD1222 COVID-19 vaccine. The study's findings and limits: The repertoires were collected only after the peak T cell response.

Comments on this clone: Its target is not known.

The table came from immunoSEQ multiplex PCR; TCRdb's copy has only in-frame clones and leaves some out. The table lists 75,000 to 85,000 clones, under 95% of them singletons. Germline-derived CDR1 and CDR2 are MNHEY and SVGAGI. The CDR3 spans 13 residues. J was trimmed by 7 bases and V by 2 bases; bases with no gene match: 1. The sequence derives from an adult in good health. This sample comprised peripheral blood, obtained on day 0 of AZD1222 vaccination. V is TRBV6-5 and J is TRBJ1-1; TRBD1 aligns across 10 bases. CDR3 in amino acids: CASSYRDRGEAFF. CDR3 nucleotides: TGTGCCAGCAGTTACAGGGACAGGGGTGAAGCTTTCTTT.